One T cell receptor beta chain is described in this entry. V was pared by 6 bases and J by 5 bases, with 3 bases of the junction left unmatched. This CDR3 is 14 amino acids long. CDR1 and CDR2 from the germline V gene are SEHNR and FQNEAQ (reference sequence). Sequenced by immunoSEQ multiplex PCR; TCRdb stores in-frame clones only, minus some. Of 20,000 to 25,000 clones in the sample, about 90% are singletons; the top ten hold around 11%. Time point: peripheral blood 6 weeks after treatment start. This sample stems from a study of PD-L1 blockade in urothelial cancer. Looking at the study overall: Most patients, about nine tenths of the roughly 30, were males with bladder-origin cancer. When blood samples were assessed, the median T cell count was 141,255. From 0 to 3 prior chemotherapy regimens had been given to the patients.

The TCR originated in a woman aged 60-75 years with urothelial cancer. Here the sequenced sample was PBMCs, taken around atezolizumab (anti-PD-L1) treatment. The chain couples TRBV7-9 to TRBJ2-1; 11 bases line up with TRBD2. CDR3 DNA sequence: TGTGCCAGCAGAACTAGCGGGGGCAACAATGAGCAGTTCTTC. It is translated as CASRTSGGNNEQFF.